This passage covers 20 T cell receptor beta chains from one sample sequenced in a study of tumor-infiltrating lymphocytes in primary liver carcinoma. It was unsorted whole blood that yielded blood RNA, and germline DNA was also extracted. Total RNA (about 500 ng) served as template for TCR beta cDNA synthesis primed by a constant-region primer. Slightly modified ARM-PCR served as the procedure for the TCR beta libraries. These libraries came from three rounds of nested multiplex PCR. A C-beta reverse primer was combined with TRBV1-TRBV30 forward primers in the first two PCR rounds, and each round had approximately 10 cycles. TCRdb ran MiXCR on the multiplex PCR reads and lists one entry per CDR3 protein. There are fewer than 400,000 distinct CDR3 sequences in the sample; around 50% occur only once, and approximately 15% lies in the top ten. What was sequenced was peripheral blood. The receptor set was obtained from a woman in her thirties with primary liver carcinoma and hepatitis B virus infection.

The V gene is TRBV11-3, the J gene TRBJ2-6; the match to TRBD2 covers 8 bases. The J segment lost 14 bases and the V segment lost 3 bases, leaving 12 bases of the junction unmatched. This CDR3 spans 15 amino acids. The germline CDR1 and CDR2 sequences are SGHNT and YENEEA. As DNA, the CDR3 is TGTGCCAGCAGCTTCGGACTAGCCGGGGCTAACCTCCTGACTTTC. The encoded protein is CASSFGLAGANLLTF.

Concerning this clonotype itself: With a much larger clone just one base away, this may be a read error. This sequence joins TRBV6-6 and TRBJ2-3, with no clear D. The V end lost 6 bases, the J end lost 2 bases, and 15 bases lay between the germline ends. Germline assignment: CDR1 MNHNY and CDR2 SVGAGI (reference sequence). The CDR3 contains 15 residues. CDR3 sequence: CASSPEGSFTDTQYF. The DNA for the CDR3 is TGTGCCAGCAGCCCAGAAGGAAGCTTCACAGATACGCAGTATTTT.

As for this clonotype: Sequence at one end of the junction differs from germline and may be a read error. This sequence joins TRBV6-1 and TRBJ2-6; 9 nucleotides agree with TRBD1. Germline V gene data show CDR1 as MNHNS and CDR2 as SASEGT. CDR3 size: 17 residues. CDR3 amino acids: CATRRDRERSGASVLTF. For the CDR3, the DNA is TGTGCCACCAGGAGGGACAGGGAGCGCTCTGGGGCCAGCGTCCTGACTTTC.

This sequence joins TRBV6-1 and TRBJ2-1; 12 bases align to TRBD2. J gave up 3 bases and V 4 bases, and 4 bases lay outside the gene matches. The germline CDR1 and CDR2 sequences are MNHNS and SASEGT. The CDR3 consists of 16 residues. Here the CDR3 DNA reads TGTGCCAGCAGTGTACAGACTAGCGGGGGCTACAATGAGCAGTTCTTC. This translates into CASSVQTSGGYNEQFF.

This clonotype was counted only a few times. The gene calls are TRBV6-1 and TRBJ2-7; D is undetermined. Germline V CDR1 and CDR2: MNHNS, SASEGT. The CDR3 spans 13 residues. V was shortened by 8 bases and J by 7 bases, with 18 bases between the two germline ends. This CDR3 is CASGPDTIQEQYF. The CDR3 DNA reads as TGTGCCAGCGGTCCCGACACCATCCAGGAGCAGTACTTC.

With respect to this clonotype: One base away lies a much larger clone, so this may be a sequencing read error. This chain links TRBV4-2 with TRBJ1-2, with TRBD1 matching 7 bases. Germline V lookup: CDR1 LGHNA, CDR2 YNFKEQ. CDR3 size: 17 residues. Here the CDR3 DNA reads TGTACCAGCAGCCAAGATAGGAGGGCAGGGGGTAGCTATGGCTACACCTTC. Protein: CTSSQDRRAGGSYGYTF.

Many counts were recorded for this clonotype. CDR3 bases: TGTGCCAGCAGCCAAGGGGATAGAGTGGCAGATACGCAGTATTTT. Translating it yields CASSQGDRVADTQYF. The chain recombines TRBV4-2 with TRBJ2-3; D is unresolved. This CDR3 is built from 15 residues. Germline loops: CDR1 LGHNA, CDR2 YNFKEQ. Between the trimmed V and J ends, which lost 1 base and 4 bases, there was a span of 12 bases.

The V call is TRBV11-2, the J call TRBJ2-7; 11 positions match TRBD2. The V and J ends lost 5 bases and 6 bases, in that order; junction bases with no gene match: 9. The CDR3 consists of 15 residues. Germline assignment: CDR1 SGHAT and CDR2 FQNNGV. DNA for the CDR3: TGTGCCAGCAGCCAAACTAGCGGGGGAGCGGGCGAGCAGTACTTC. Translation: CASSQTSGGAGEQYF. Variable domain in full (rest from reference TRBV11-2 and TRBJ2-7): EAGVAQSPRYKIIEKRQSVAFWCNPISGHATLYWYQQILGQGPKLLIQFQNNGVVDDSQLPKDRFSAERLKGVDSTLKIQPAKLEDSAVYLCASSQTSGGAGEQYFGPGTRLTVT.

Points on this clonotype: One junction end disagrees with the germline gene, perhaps due to a read error. The chain recombines TRBV6-5 with TRBJ2-3, with 8 bases that match TRBD1. The CDR3 runs 15 residues. Germline CDR1 MNHEY, CDR2 SVGAGI. CDR3 sequence (DNA): TGTGCCAGCACCGCGGGGACAGGAGCATCAGATATGCAGTATTTT. Its protein product is CASTAGTGASDMQYF.

In this sample, this clonotype turned up many times. DNA for the CDR3: TGTGCCAGCAGCTTAGATCTCTGGGGTTTGGACCAAGAGACCCAGTACTTC. It yields the protein CASSLDLWGLDQETQYF. V is TRBV11-2 and J is TRBJ2-5; unclear D gene. The germline CDR1 and CDR2 sequences are SGHAT and FQNNGV. The CDR3 sequence is 17 residues long. Trimming took 0 bases from V and 0 from J, leaving 14 bases between them.

In regard to this clonotype: This sequence may be a read error, since a much larger clone differs from it by one base. The chain recombines TRBV6-5 with TRBJ2-3; D unresolved. There are 17 residues in the CDR3. CDR1 is MNHEY, CDR2 SVGAGI, per germline. This chain's CDR3 is CANSPTLSRASTDTQYF. For the CDR3, the DNA is TGTGCCAACAGTCCTACCCTGTCCCGTGCTAGCACAGATACGCAGTATTTT.

A word on this clonotype: A much larger clone is a single base away; this may be a read error. V is TRBV29-1 and J is TRBJ2-1; no definite D call. This CDR3 is built from 13 residues. Germline V gene sequence: CDR1 SQVTM, CDR2 ANQGSEA. The CDR3 loop is CSVEGRAYSEQFF. For the CDR3, the DNA is TGCAGCGTTGAAGGACGGGCCTACAGTGAGCAGTTCTTC.

Of note for this clonotype: Being one base from a much bigger clone, this may be a read error. J is TRBJ2-1 and V is TRBV12-3 or TRBV12-4, with 11 bases lining up with TRBD2. This CDR3 is built from 15 residues. The J segment lost 7 bases and the V segment lost 5 bases, leaving 7 bases of the junction unmatched. In DNA form, the CDR3 reads TGTGCCAGCAGTCCTACTAGCGGGAGAAGGAATGAGCAGTTCTTC. This codes for CASSPTSGRRNEQFF.

This clonotype was picked up a small number of times. V gene TRBV4-2 combines with J gene TRBJ2-3; D is unresolved. Per germline, CDR1 LGHNA and CDR2 YNFKEQ. V lost 1 base and J lost 2, with 7 bases in between. The CDR3 runs 14 residues. The DNA of the CDR3 is TGTGCCAGCAGCCAAGCAGAGGTCACAGATACGCAGTATTTT. It encodes CASSQAEVTDTQYF.

This clonotype came up many times. V gene TRBV4-3 combines with J gene TRBJ2-3, with TRBD2 identical over 9 bases. Unmatched junction bases numbered 4, after V lost 2 bases and J lost 4 bases. This CDR3 has 15 residues. Germline V gives CDR1 LGHNA, CDR2 YSLEER. The CDR3 sequence: CASSQLAGVADTQYF. CDR3 coding DNA: TGCGCCAGCAGCCAATTAGCGGGAGTAGCAGATACGCAGTATTTT.

Points on this clonotype: A single base separates this from a much larger clone, so it may be a read error. Since the CDR3 does not end with the conserved phenylalanine or tryptophan, this likely comes from a read error. The V call is TRBV4-3, the J call TRBJ1-2, with TRBD1 as a possible D gene (6 bases). CDR1 is LGHNA, CDR2 YSLEER, per germline. Trimming removed 0 bases from V and 8 bases from J, with 16 bases in between. CDR3 size: 15 residues. The CDR3 DNA reads as TGCGCCAGCAGCCAAGACTCCGGGGGCGCGAGCGGCTACACCCTC. It translates to CASSQDSGGASGYTL.

This clonotype was recorded only once. The chain employs TRBV6-5 and TRBJ2-3; 9 nucleotides agree with TRBD1. This CDR3 spans 16 amino acids. Germline-derived CDR1 and CDR2 are MNHEY and SVGAGI. V gave up 6 bases and J gave up 2 bases; unmatched junction bases: 9. In DNA, the CDR3 is TGTGCCAGCAGCGACTGGACAGGGGCGCACACAGATACGCAGTATTTT. Amino acid sequence: CASSDWTGAHTDTQYF.

This clonotype was seen at least ten times. The chain joins TRBV6-6 to TRBJ1-6; D uncertain. This CDR3 is 13 amino acids long. CDR1 is MNHNY and CDR2 is SVGAGI in the germline V gene (reference sequence). Trimming removed 0 bases from V and 11 bases from J, with 8 bases in between. The CDR3 loop is CASSYSPMTPLHF. As DNA, the CDR3 is TGTGCCAGCAGTTACTCGCCTATGACACCCCTCCACTTT.

This clonotype was found a few times. The CDR3 DNA reads TGTGCCATCAATCCGGGCGGGAGGAACGAGCAGTACTTC. Protein sequence: CAINPGGRNEQYF. The chain recombines TRBV10-3 with TRBJ2-7, with 8 positions matching TRBD2. The CDR3 totals 13 residues. V was pared by 7 bases and J by 5 bases, with 7 bases of the junction left unmatched. Germline CDR1 reads ENHRY; CDR2 reads SYGVKD.

Remarks on this clonotype: In this CDR3 the conserved last residue, phenylalanine or tryptophan, is missing, so a read error is likely. This chain links TRBV5-4 with TRBJ1-5; tentative D call: TRBD1 (6 bases). Germline lookup yields CDR1 SGHNT and CDR2 YYREEE (reference sequence). CDR3 length equals 14 residues. Trimming stripped 2 bases from V and 3 bases from J, with 9 bases between. The CDR3 DNA reads TGTGCCAGCAGCTTCCGGGACAACAATCAGCCCCAGCATTAT. Translated, it gives CASSFRDNNQPQHY.